A selection of T cell receptor beta chains follows, all from one sample in a study of blood T cell repertoires in COVID-19. Clones were read by immunoSEQ multiplex PCR, and TCRdb kept only the in-frame ones, dropping some. Of about 370,000 clones detected, about 87% appear once; the ten largest clones hold under 11%. Sequenced: peripheral blood. The receptors were gathered from a woman aged 30 to 39 with COVID-19, enrolled during active disease. Each CDR3 is given with its conserved first and last residue. Fields, in order: V gene, clone size, D gene, J gene, CDR3 protein, CDR3 DNA. A D gene is named only where the DNA matches it firmly. A row's size may be missing; if present it is once, few, many or a size class.

V: TRBV5-6
size: few
D: .
J: TRBJ1-6
CDR3: CASSQDSGSPLHF
DNA: TGTGCCAGCAGCCAGGACTCAGGATCACCCCTCCACTTT

V: TRBV2
size: .
D: .
J: TRBJ2-2
CDR3: CASLDNLLDTGELFF
DNA: TGTGCCAGCCTGGACAACCTTTTGGACACCGGGGAGCTGTTTTTT

V: TRBV4-1
size: .
D: TRBD1
J: TRBJ2-7
CDR3: CASSPGLYRGYEQYF
DNA: TGCGCCAGCAGCCCAGGACTGTACAGGGGATACGAGCAGTACTTC

V: TRBV7-9
size: .
D: TRBD1
J: TRBJ2-3
CDR3: CASSLGTGGADTQYF
DNA: TGTGCCAGCAGCTTAGGGACAGGGGGCGCAGATACGCAGTATTTT

V: TRBV5-4
size: .
D: .
J: TRBJ1-2
CDR3: CASSTANYGYTF
DNA: TGTGCCAGCAGCACAGCTAACTATGGCTACACCTTC

V: TRBV19
size: once
D: TRBD1
J: TRBJ2-7
CDR3: CASSFAGTDTYEQYF
DNA: TGTGCCAGTAGTTTCGCCGGGACAGATACCTACGAGCAGTACTTC

V: TRBV30
size: .
D: .
J: TRBJ2-5
CDR3: CARDRDKPQETQYF
DNA: TGTGCCCGGGACCGGGACAAACCTCAAGAGACCCAGTACTTC

V: TRBV6-1
size: few
D: .
J: TRBJ2-7
CDR3: CASSEALGYPQYEQYF
DNA: TGTGCCAGCAGTGAAGCGCTAGGATACCCACAATACGAGCAGTACTTC

V: TRBV5-6
size: .
D: .
J: TRBJ1-5
CDR3: CASSLSGQGSGGNQPQHF
DNA: TGTGCCAGCAGCTTGAGTGGTCAGGGGAGTGGTGGCAATCAGCCCCAGCATTTT

V: TRBV3-1/TRBV3-2
size: .
D: .
J: TRBJ2-7
CDR3: CASSPDSIHEQYF
DNA: TGTGCCAGCAGTCCAGACAGCATCCACGAGCAGTACTTC

V: TRBV19
size: .
D: .
J: TRBJ2-2
CDR3: CASSISRAGELFF
DNA: TGTGCCAGTAGTATCAGCCGGGCCGGGGAGCTGTTTTTT

V: TRBV4-2
size: .
D: TRBD1
J: TRBJ1-4
CDR3: CASSQQGAGQMNEKLFF
DNA: TGTGCCAGCAGCCAGCAGGGGGCGGGACAAATGAATGAAAAACTGTTTTTT

V: TRBV7-9
size: .
D: TRBD1
J: TRBJ2-2
CDR3: CASSASDRGLKDTGELFF
DNA: TGTGCCAGCAGCGCTTCGGACAGGGGCTTAAAGGACACCGGGGAGCTGTTTTTT

V: TRBV3-1/TRBV3-2
size: .
D: .
J: TRBJ2-5
CDR3: CASSQAVPVAIQETQYF
DNA: TGTGCCAGCAGCCAAGCGGTTCCTGTCGCGATCCAAGAGACCCAGTACTTC

V: TRBV28
size: .
D: TRBD2
J: TRBJ2-7
CDR3: CASRTGTSGRGGEQYF
DNA: TGTGCCAGCAGAACCGGGACTAGCGGGAGAGGGGGCGAGCAGTACTTC

V: TRBV28
size: .
D: .
J: TRBJ2-2
CDR3: CASRSHTGELFF
DNA: TGTGCCAGCAGGAGTCACACCGGGGAGCTGTTTTTT

V: TRBV4-2
size: .
D: .
J: TRBJ2-7
CDR3: CASSQTSGLPSYEQYF
DNA: TGTGCCAGCAGCCAGACTTCCGGACTGCCTTCCTACGAGCAGTACTTC

V: TRBV3-1/TRBV3-2
size: .
D: TRBD2
J: TRBJ2-7
CDR3: CASSQYAGASYEQYF
DNA: TGTGCCAGCAGCCAATACGCGGGAGCCTCCTACGAGCAGTACTTC

V: TRBV4-2
size: .
D: .
J: TRBJ1-2
CDR3: CASSQDGRTADGYTF
DNA: TGTGCCAGCAGCCAAGATGGCAGGACAGCTGATGGCTACACCTTC

V: TRBV28
size: .
D: TRBD1
J: TRBJ2-5
CDR3: CASFSPGQIIETQYF
DNA: TGTGCCAGCTTCTCTCCGGGACAGATAATAGAGACCCAGTACTTC